This T cell receptor (beta chain) stems from a study of T cells after yellow fever vaccination. The CDR3 extends over 14 amino acids. The germline V and J ends were trimmed by 4 bases and 1 base, with 10 bases remaining between them. Germline V gene data show CDR1 as MNHNS and CDR2 as SASEGT. Whole-study findings and limits: CD4 and CD8 compartments shared a small share of clonotypes, likely from convergent recombination. Post-booster samples contained most primary-vaccination clones (around 96% CD4, 70% to 90% CD8).

Conversion of TCR transcripts into cDNA relied on 5'RACE template switching, which added a universal primer site and UMIs. Via MiXCR, TCRdb re-called the 5' RACE reads, giving one row per CDR3 protein. The sample lists just under 600,000 distinct CDR3 sequences, approximately 13% occurring once. On this clonotype itself: Antigen specificity is unknown.

The rearrangement links TRBV6-1 to TRBJ2-5, with D perhaps TRBD2 (6 bases). Sequences were derived from PBMCs, sampled on the day of the yellow fever booster vaccination. The receptor was derived from a man younger than 40 who received the YFV17D yellow fever vaccine. DNA of the CDR3: TGTGCCAGCAGTGGCCGGGGGTTCCAAGAGACCCAGTACTTC. Translation: CASSGRGFQETQYF.